Shown below are 14 T cell receptor beta chains from a single sample sequenced in a study of shared clonotypes between healthy human individuals (dated by TCRdb to about 2020). Receptor libraries were prepared by the immunoSEQ multiplex PCR assay. TCRdb's version of the immuneACCESS table is confined to in-frame rearrangements and falls short of the full clone set. An unresolved V gene accounts for under half of the shortfall where checked; the remainder is of unknown origin. The sample table records some 1 million clones; about 80% of these occur just once. Of the sample, roughly 1.4% falls within the top ten clones. Sequencing used memory CD4+ T cells sorted from blood. The label giving this sample's cell subset or site can be read as: CD45RA-negative fraction. The receptors were sampled from a man in his late teens or twenties in good health.

The gene calls are TRBV28 and TRBJ1-2; 8 positions match TRBD1. Germline CDR1 MDHEN, CDR2 SYDVKM. J lost 2 bases, V lost 3 bases, and 5 bases had no gene match. This CDR3 has 15 residues. The CDR3: CASSLGDRLNYGYTF. In DNA form, the CDR3 reads TGTGCCAGCAGTTTGGGGGACAGGTTGAACTATGGCTACACCTTC.

This rearrangement joins TRBV9 to TRBJ2-7, with D uncertain. Germline values: CDR1 SGDLS, CDR2 YYNGEE. This CDR3 contains 14 residues. V was shortened by 0 bases and J by 4 bases, with 11 bases between the two germline ends. The CDR3 loop reads CASSVGVIGYEQYF. In DNA, the CDR3 is TGTGCCAGCAGCGTAGGGGTGATCGGGTACGAGCAGTACTTC.

This clone showed up many times. The chain is built from TRBV6-1 and TRBJ2-4; 8 nucleotides align to TRBD1. CDR3 length: 14 amino acids. The V segment lost 7 bases and the J segment 7 bases; nucleotides outside the gene matches: 9. The germline V gene has CDR1 MNHNS and CDR2 SASEGT. DNA for the CDR3: TGTGCCAGCACCTTTGGACAGGGCTCGAACATTCAGTACTTC. Its translation is CASTFGQGSNIQYF.

Details on this clone: A junction boundary mismatches the germline segment, possibly from a read error. V usage is TRBV6-1 and J usage is TRBJ1-1; D call uncertain. The V gene's germline CDR1 is MNHNS and CDR2 SASEGT. CDR3 length equals 15 residues. The CDR3 loop is CAISGRGGLGTEAFF. In nucleotides, the CDR3 is TGTGCCATCAGTGGCCGGGGAGGGCTGGGTACTGAAGCTTTCTTT.

CDR3 sequence: CASSLKGTPGYTF. In DNA form, the CDR3 reads TGTGCCAGCAGTTTAAAAGGGACGCCTGGCTACACCTTC. The rearrangement links TRBV28 to TRBJ1-2, with D possibly TRBD1 on 5 matching bases. Per the germline V gene, CDR1 is MDHEN and CDR2 is SYDVKM. This CDR3 contains 13 residues. Trimming left V 2 bases short and J 7 bases short, with 11 bases between.

For the CDR3, the DNA is TGTGCCAGCAGCCAAGATGGGCTAGCGGGGAGAAAAGAGTTCTACGAGCAGTACTTC. The encoded protein is CASSQDGLAGRKEFYEQYF. This chain joins TRBV4-2 and TRBJ2-7; the match to TRBD2 covers 9 bases. V lost 0 bases and J lost 3; bases outside the gene matches: 15. From germline, CDR1 is LGHNA and CDR2 YNFKEQ. This CDR3 has 19 residues.

This clone came up many times. The V gene is TRBV5-1, the J gene TRBJ1-5; the D gene is possibly TRBD1 (5 bases). Per the germline V gene, CDR1 is SGHRS and CDR2 is YFSETQ. This CDR3 is 14 amino acids long. Deletions cut 1 base from V and 7 bases from J, with 12 bases between. CDR3 sequence (DNA): TGCGCCAGCAGCTTGACGGGGACGGGGCAGCCCCAGCATTTT. Translating gives CASSLTGTGQPQHF.

Only one count was recorded for this clone. V is TRBV13 and J is TRBJ2-1, with D possibly TRBD2 on 6 matching bases. The germline V gene encodes CDR1 PRHDT and CDR2 FYEKMQ (reference sequence). V gave up 4 bases and J gave up 8 bases, with 18 bases separating them. This CDR3 has 15 amino acids. CDR3 loop: CASSSLVPGVDEQFF. In nucleotides, the CDR3 is TGTGCCAGCAGCTCCCTAGTGCCGGGGGTCGATGAGCAGTTCTTC. The entire variable domain, with the rest obtained from reference TRBV13 and TRBJ2-1, is as follows: AAGVIQSPRHLIKEKRETATLKCYPIPRHDTVYWYQQGPGQDPQFLISFYEKMQSDKGSIPDRFSAQQFSDYHSELNMSSLELGDSALYFCASSSLVPGVDEQFFGPGTRLTVL.

A few counts support this clone. V and J are TRBV2 and TRBJ2-2, with D possibly matching TRBD2 (6 bases). Trimming shortened V by 5 bases and J by 2 bases, and 9 bases separated the two germline ends. The CDR3 is 14 amino acids. The germline gives CDR1 SNHLY, CDR2 FYNNEI. CDR3 nucleotides: TGTGCCAGCAGTAGGGACTCAAACACCGGGGAGCTGTTTTTT. Protein product: CASSRDSNTGELFF.

The genes are TRBV9 and TRBJ1-5; D perhaps matches TRBD1 (5 bases). V was trimmed by 0 bases and J by 3 bases, leaving 13 bases between them. In germline, CDR1 is SGDLS, CDR2 YYNGEE. The CDR3 runs 16 residues. The CDR3 loop is CASSVDDSTNNQPQHF. In nucleotides, the CDR3 is TGTGCCAGCAGCGTAGATGACAGCACCAACAATCAGCCCCAGCATTTT.

In this sample, this clone turned up once. As DNA, the CDR3 is TGTGCCAGCAGCTTAGTAGGGGACACTTCCTACGAGCAGTACTTC. Its protein is CASSLVGDTSYEQYF. This chain uses TRBV7-2 with TRBJ2-7; D possibly corresponds to TRBD1 (6 bases). Trimming took 1 base from V and 1 from J, leaving 11 bases between them. This CDR3 region has 15 residues. The V gene's germline CDR1 is SGHTA and CDR2 FQGNSA.

The V call is TRBV10-3, the J call TRBJ1-4; 8 bases agree with TRBD1. The CDR3 sequence is 15 residues long. Losses at the gene ends were 2 bases for V and 7 bases for J; bases not matched to a gene: 6. In germline, CDR1 is ENHRY, CDR2 SYGVKD. As DNA, the CDR3 is TGTGCCATCAGTGAGCTTGGACAGGGTGGTGAAAAACTGTTTTTT. Translated: CAISELGQGGEKLFF.

The sample holds one count of this clone. The rearrangement joins TRBV30 to TRBJ2-6, with 9 bases lining up with TRBD1. With V trimmed by 4 bases and J by 8 bases, 9 bases remained unmatched. Per the germline V gene, CDR1 is GTSNPN and CDR2 is SVGIG (reference sequence). The CDR3 sequence is 15 residues long. This chain's CDR3 is CAWTPGTGLSNVLTF. DNA for the CDR3: TGTGCCTGGACCCCCGGGACAGGGTTGTCCAACGTCCTGACTTTC.

The chain uses TRBV18 and TRBJ1-3; D is uncertain. The CDR3 has 15 residues. Germline V gives CDR1 KGHSH, CDR2 LQKENI. Trimming took off 0 bases at V and 0 bases at J, with 6 bases between the two ends. This CDR3 reads CASSPPWNSGNTIYF. CDR3 in DNA: TGTGCCAGCTCACCACCATGGAACTCTGGAAACACCATATATTTT.